These T cell receptor beta chains were read from a single sample in a study of blood T cell repertoires in COVID-19. The protocol was immunoSEQ multiplex PCR, while the TCRdb copy is restricted to in-frame clones and leaves out a portion. The sample includes fewer than 250,000 clones, 84% of them seen just once. The source material was peripheral blood. These receptors came from a middle-aged man with acute or convalescent COVID-19. Each CDR3 is given with its conserved first and last residue. A D gene is named only where the DNA matches it firmly. Size tells how often a clone was seen (once, few, many) or the class of an expanded clone, and some rows leave it out.

TRBD1	TRBV18	TRBJ2-7	15	-	CASSDGQGLSYEQYF	TGTGCCAGCTCAGATGGACAGGGCCTCTCCTACGAGCAGTACTTC
-	TRBV11-2	TRBJ1-4	16	-	CASSLDKTERREKLFF	TGTGCCAGCAGCTTAGATAAAACCGAGAGGCGTGAAAAACTGTTTTTT
-	TRBV28	TRBJ2-1	12	-	CASSPPNNEQFF	TGTGCCAGCAGTCCCCCCAACAATGAGCAGTTCTTC
-	TRBV7-9	TRBJ1-6	16	-	CASSLRSWDKNSPLHF	TGTGCCAGCAGCCTTCGTAGTTGGGACAAGAATTCACCCCTCCACTTT
TRBD1	TRBV7-8	TRBJ1-4	20	few	CASSRSMYLFRDRGNEKLFF	TGTGCCAGCAGCCGATCAATGTATTTGTTCCGGGACAGGGGCAATGAAAAACTGTTTTTT
-	TRBV6-4	TRBJ2-1	16	once	CASSVEPGVSYNEQFF	TGTGCCAGCAGTGTGGAACCGGGGGTCTCCTACAATGAGCAGTTCTTC
TRBD2	TRBV5-6	TRBJ2-1	15	-	CASSRRLAVYNEQFF	TGTGCCAGCAGCCGAAGACTAGCGGTATACAATGAGCAGTTCTTC
TRBD1	TRBV3-1/TRBV3-2	TRBJ1-2	15	-	CASSLMRTGNYGYTF	TGTGCCAGCAGCCTTATGAGGACAGGGAACTATGGCTACACCTTC
-	TRBV6-5	TRBJ2-3	15	-	CASSYSGSVTDTQYF	TGTGCCAGCAGTTACTCGGGTAGCGTCACAGATACGCAGTATTTT
-	TRBV6-1	TRBJ1-3	17	-	CASSELAAVSSGNTIYF	TGTGCCAGCAGTGAACTTGCGGCCGTAAGTTCTGGAAACACCATATATTTT
TRBD2	TRBV27	TRBJ2-1	19	-	CASSLGPLAGGPLYNEQFF	TGTGCCAGCAGTTTAGGGCCACTAGCGGGAGGGCCCTTATACAATGAGCAGTTCTTC
TRBD1	TRBV12-5	TRBJ1-5	20	-	CASGLANRDRALPYNQPQHF	TGTGCTAGTGGTTTGGCAAACCGGGACAGGGCGCTCCCTTACAATCAGCCCCAGCATTTT
-	TRBV4-1	TRBJ1-6	15	-	CASSPDNRLNSPLHF	TGCGCCAGCAGCCCGGATAACAGGCTAAATTCACCCCTCCACTTT
-	TRBV18	TRBJ2-2	16	-	CASSPLYQGNTGELFF	TGTGCCAGCTCACCACTTTACCAGGGAAACACCGGGGAGCTGTTTTTT
-	TRBV11-2	TRBJ2-1	14	-	CASSLGSSYNEQFF	TGTGCCAGCAGCTTGGGGAGCTCCTACAATGAGCAGTTCTTC
TRBD1	TRBV10-1	TRBJ1-4	14	-	CASSSGTGDEKLFF	TGCGCCAGCAGTTCCGGGACAGGGGATGAAAAACTGTTTTTT
-	TRBV5-8	TRBJ1-1	13	once	CASSLLRNTEAFF	TGTGCCAGCAGCTTGCTACGGAACACTGAAGCTTTCTTT
-	TRBV12-3/TRBV12-4	TRBJ2-3	13	few	CATRPGGAYTQYF	TGTGCCACCAGACCAGGAGGAGCGTATACGCAGTATTTT
TRBD2	TRBV3-1/TRBV3-2	TRBJ2-5	18	-	CASSHLGLAGGLPETQYF	TGTGCCAGCAGCCATTTGGGGCTAGCGGGAGGCCTACCAGAGACCCAGTACTTC
-	TRBV30	TRBJ2-5	13	-	CAWRTARAKTQYF	TGTGCCTGGAGAACAGCCAGGGCGAAGACCCAGTACTTC
TRBD1	TRBV6-5	TRBJ1-5	14	-	CASSDRDSNQPQHF	TGTGCCAGCAGCGACAGGGACAGCAATCAGCCCCAGCATTTT
TRBD1	TRBV10-3	TRBJ1-4	14	-	CAIGTGVVGEKLFF	TGTGCCATCGGGACAGGGGTTGTGGGGGAAAAACTGTTTTTT
TRBD1	TRBV6-1	TRBJ1-6	16	-	CASSEHPGQGNSPLHF	TGTGCCAGCAGTGAACATCCGGGACAGGGGAATTCACCCCTCCACTTT
-	TRBV13	TRBJ2-7	15	-	CASSSWAGYEQEQYF	TGTGCCAGCAGCTCGTGGGCGGGGTACGAACAGGAGCAGTACTTC
-	TRBV19	TRBJ1-3	16	-	CASSDRFAVSGNTIYF	TGTGCCAGTAGTGACAGGTTCGCCGTCTCTGGAAACACCATATATTTT
-	TRBV11-2	TRBJ1-1	15	once	CASSLVAHGEAEAFF	TGTGCCAGCAGCTTAGTGGCTCACGGAGAGGCTGAAGCTTTCTTT
TRBD2	TRBV9	TRBJ2-5	14	-	CASSVGEGSGTQYF	TGTGCCAGCAGCGTAGGGGAGGGATCGGGGACCCAGTACTTC
TRBD1	TRBV18	TRBJ1-2	13	-	CASATGTDYGYTF	TGTGCCAGCGCCACCGGGACAGACTATGGCTACACCTTC
-	TRBV2	TRBJ1-6	14	-	CASSEGQAPSPLHF	TGTGCCAGCAGTGAAGGACAGGCCCCCTCACCCCTCCACTTT
TRBD1	TRBV13	TRBJ1-2	15	-	CASSLVTEGAEGYTF	TGTGCCAGCAGCTTAGTAACGGAGGGGGCGGAGGGCTACACCTTC
-	TRBV15	TRBJ2-7	13	-	CATSRGTIYEQYF	TGTGCCACCAGCAGGGGGACAATCTACGAGCAGTACTTC
TRBD1	TRBV6-6	TRBJ1-6	15	-	CASSWDRGPNSPLHF	TGTGCCAGCAGTTGGGACAGGGGACCAAATTCACCCCTCCACTTT
TRBD1	TRBV6-5	TRBJ2-1	15	-	CASSSSGTGGDEQFF	TGTGCCAGCAGTTCCTCCGGGACAGGGGGCGATGAGCAGTTCTTC
-	TRBV7-3	TRBJ1-1	13	-	CASRFSSNTEAFF	TGTGCCAGCAGGTTTAGCTCGAACACTGAAGCTTTCTTT
TRBD2	TRBV6-5	TRBJ2-3	16	once	CASSYGTSGRTDTQYF	TGTGCCAGCAGTTATGGGACTAGCGGGAGAACAGATACGCAGTATTTT
-	TRBV6-5	TRBJ1-1	15	-	CASSYSSIINTEAFF	TGTGCCAGCAGTTACTCGAGCATTATAAACACTGAAGCTTTCTTT
TRBD2	TRBV11-3	TRBJ2-5	16	-	CASSLGSSGDQETQYF	TGTGCCAGCAGCTTAGGGTCTAGCGGGGACCAAGAGACCCAGTACTTC
-	TRBV19	TRBJ2-3	13	few	CATSGVSTDTQYF	TGTGCCACCTCAGGGGTTAGCACAGATACGCAGTATTTT
-	TRBV7-8	TRBJ2-7	14	-	CASSLGGEGSEQYF	TGTGCCAGCAGCTTAGGGGGGGAAGGCAGCGAGCAGTACTTC
TRBD2	TRBV7-9	TRBJ2-1	18	-	CASSPIRTSGRASNEQFF	TGTGCCAGCAGCCCGATCAGAACTAGCGGGAGGGCCTCCAATGAGCAGTTCTTC
-	TRBV24-1	TRBJ1-2	16	-	CATSDFWGHGISSYTF	TGTGCCACCAGTGATTTTTGGGGCCACGGCATTTCTTCCTACACCTTC
-	TRBV6-1	TRBJ2-7	16	-	CASSAEAGHLSYEQYF	TGTGCCAGCAGTGCGGAAGCGGGACACCTCTCCTACGAGCAGTACTTC